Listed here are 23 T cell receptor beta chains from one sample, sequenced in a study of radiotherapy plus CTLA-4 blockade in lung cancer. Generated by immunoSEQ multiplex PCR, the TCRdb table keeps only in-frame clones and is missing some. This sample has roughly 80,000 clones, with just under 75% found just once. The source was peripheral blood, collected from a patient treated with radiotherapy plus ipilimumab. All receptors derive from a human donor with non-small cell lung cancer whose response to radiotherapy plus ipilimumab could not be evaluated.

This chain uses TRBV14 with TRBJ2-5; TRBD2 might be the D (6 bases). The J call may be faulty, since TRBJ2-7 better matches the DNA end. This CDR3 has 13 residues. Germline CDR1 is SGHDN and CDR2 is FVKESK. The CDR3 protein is CASSQVVRGEQYF. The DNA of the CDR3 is TGTGCCAGCAGCCAAGTTGTGCGGGGCGAGCAGTACTTC.

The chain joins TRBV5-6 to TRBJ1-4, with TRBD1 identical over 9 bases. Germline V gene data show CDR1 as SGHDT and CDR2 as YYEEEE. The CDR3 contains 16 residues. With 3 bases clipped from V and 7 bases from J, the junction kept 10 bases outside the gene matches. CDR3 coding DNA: TGTGCCAGCAGCTATCTCCGGGACAGGGCTAGTGAAAAACTGTTTTTT. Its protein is CASSYLRDRASEKLFF.

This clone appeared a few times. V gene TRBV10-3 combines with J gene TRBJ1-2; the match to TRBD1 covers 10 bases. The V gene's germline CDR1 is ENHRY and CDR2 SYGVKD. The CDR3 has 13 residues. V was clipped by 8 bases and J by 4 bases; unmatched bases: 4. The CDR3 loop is CAIGQGDGYGYTF. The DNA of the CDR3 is TGTGCCATCGGACAGGGGGACGGCTATGGCTACACCTTC.

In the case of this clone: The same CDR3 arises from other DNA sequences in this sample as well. The CDR3 sequence is CASSYRQGGYGYTF. CDR3 DNA sequence: TGTGCCAGCAGTTACCGACAGGGAGGCTATGGCTACACCTTC. The rearrangement joins TRBV27 to TRBJ1-2; 7 bases are shared with TRBD1. The germline V gene has CDR1 MNHEY and CDR2 SMNVEV (reference sequence). CDR3 size: 14 residues. V was clipped by 4 bases and J by 4 bases; unmatched bases: 6.

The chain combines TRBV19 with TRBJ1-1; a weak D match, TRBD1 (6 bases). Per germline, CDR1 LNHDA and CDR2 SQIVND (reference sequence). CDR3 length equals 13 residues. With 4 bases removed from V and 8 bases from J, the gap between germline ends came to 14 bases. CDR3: CASSTTGRGEAFF. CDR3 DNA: TGTGCCAGTAGTACCACAGGGAGGGGGGAAGCTTTCTTT.

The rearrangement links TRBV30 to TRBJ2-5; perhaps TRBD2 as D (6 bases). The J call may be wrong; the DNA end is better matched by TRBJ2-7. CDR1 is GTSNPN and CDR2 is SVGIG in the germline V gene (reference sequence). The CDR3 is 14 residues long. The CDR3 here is CAWNLGPEGYEQYF. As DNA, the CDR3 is TGTGCCTGGAACCTCGGACCGGAGGGGTACGAGCAGTACTTC.

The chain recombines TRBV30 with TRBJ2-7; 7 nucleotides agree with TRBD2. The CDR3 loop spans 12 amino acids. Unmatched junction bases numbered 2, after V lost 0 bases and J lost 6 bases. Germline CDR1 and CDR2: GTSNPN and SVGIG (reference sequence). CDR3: CAWSVIAGEQYF. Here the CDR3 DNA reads TGTGCCTGGAGTGTTATAGCGGGCGAGCAGTACTTC.

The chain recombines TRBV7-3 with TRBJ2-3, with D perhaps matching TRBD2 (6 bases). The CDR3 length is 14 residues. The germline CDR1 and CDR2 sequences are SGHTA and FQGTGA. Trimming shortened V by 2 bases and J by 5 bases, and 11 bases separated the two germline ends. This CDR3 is CASSLGGVGDTQYF. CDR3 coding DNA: TGTGCCAGCAGCTTAGGAGGGGTCGGAGATACGCAGTATTTT. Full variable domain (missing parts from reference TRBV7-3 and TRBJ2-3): GAGVSQTPSNKVTEKGKYVELRCDPISGHTALYWYRQSLGQGPEFLIYFQGTGAADDSGLPNDRFFAVRPEGSVSTLKIQRTERGDSAVYLCASSLGGVGDTQYFGPGTRLTVL.

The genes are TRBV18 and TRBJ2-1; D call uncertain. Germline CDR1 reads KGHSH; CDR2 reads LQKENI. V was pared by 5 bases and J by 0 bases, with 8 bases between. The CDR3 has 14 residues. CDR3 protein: CASSAESSYNEQFF. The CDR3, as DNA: TGTGCCAGCTCAGCGGAGAGCTCCTACAATGAGCAGTTCTTC.

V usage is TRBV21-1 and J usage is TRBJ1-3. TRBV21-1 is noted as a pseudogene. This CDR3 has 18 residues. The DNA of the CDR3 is TGTGCCAGCAGCAAAGGTGAGTGTGGGGGGGTCTCGGGAAACACCATATATTTT. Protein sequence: CASSKGECGGVSGNTIYF.

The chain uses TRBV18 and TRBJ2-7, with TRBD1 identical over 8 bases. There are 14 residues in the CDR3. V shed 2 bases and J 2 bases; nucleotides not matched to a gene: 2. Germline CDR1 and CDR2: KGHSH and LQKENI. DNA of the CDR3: TGTGCCAGCTCACCAGACAGGGGTGCCTACGAGCAGTACTTC. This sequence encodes CASSPDRGAYEQYF. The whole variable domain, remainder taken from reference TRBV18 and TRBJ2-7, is NAGVMQNPRHLVRRRGQEARLRCSPMKGHSHVYWYRQLPEEGLKFMVYLQKENIIDESGMPKERFSAEFPKEGPSILRIQQVVRGDSAAYFCASSPDRGAYEQYFGPGTRLTVT.

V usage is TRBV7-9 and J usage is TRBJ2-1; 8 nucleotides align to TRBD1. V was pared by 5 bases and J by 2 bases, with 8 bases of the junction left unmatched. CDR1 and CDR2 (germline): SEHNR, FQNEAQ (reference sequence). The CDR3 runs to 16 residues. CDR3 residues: CASSPTRTGTYNEQFF. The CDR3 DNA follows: TGTGCCAGCAGCCCAACGAGGACAGGGACCTACAATGAGCAGTTCTTC.

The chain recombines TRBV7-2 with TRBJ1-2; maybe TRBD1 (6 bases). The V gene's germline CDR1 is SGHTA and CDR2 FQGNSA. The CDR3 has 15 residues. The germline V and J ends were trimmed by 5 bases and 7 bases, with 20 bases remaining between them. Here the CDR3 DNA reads TGTGCCAGCAGCCTAGTGGGGGGGGCCCAAAGTGGCTACACCTTC. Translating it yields CASSLVGGAQSGYTF.

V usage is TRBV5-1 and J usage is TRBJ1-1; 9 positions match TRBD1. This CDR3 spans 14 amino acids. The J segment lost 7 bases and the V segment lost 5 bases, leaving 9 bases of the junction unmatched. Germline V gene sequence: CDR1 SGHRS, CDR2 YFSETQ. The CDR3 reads CASRSGQGGYEAFF. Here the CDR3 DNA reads TGCGCCAGCAGGTCGGGACAGGGCGGTTATGAAGCTTTCTTT.

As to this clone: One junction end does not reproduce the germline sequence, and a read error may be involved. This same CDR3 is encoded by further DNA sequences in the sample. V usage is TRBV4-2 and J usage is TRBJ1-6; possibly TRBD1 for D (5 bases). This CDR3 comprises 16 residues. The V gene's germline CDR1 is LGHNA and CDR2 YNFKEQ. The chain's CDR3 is CASSQERQGSGSPLHF. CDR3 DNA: TGTGCCAGTAGCCAAGAGAGGCAGGGATCGGGTTCACCCCTCCACTTT.

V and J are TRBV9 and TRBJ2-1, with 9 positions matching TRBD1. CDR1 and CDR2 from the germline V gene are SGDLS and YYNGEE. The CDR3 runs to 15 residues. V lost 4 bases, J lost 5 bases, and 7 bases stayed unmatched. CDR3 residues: CASSPRTGVNNEQFF. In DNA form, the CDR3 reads TGTGCCAGCAGCCCCCGGACAGGGGTGAACAATGAGCAGTTCTTC.

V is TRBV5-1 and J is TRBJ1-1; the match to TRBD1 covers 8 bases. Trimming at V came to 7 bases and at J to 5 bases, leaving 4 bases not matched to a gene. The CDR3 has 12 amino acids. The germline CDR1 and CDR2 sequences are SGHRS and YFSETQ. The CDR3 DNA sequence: TGCGCCAGCCGGACAGGGACTACTGAAGCTTTCTTT. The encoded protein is CASRTGTTEAFF.

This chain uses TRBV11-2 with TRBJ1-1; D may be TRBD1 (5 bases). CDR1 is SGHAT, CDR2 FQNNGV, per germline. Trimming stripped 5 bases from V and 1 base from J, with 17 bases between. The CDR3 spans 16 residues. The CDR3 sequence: CASSASGAISNTEAFF. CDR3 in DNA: TGTGCCAGCAGCGCTAGCGGGGCAATCTCGAACACTGAAGCTTTCTTT.

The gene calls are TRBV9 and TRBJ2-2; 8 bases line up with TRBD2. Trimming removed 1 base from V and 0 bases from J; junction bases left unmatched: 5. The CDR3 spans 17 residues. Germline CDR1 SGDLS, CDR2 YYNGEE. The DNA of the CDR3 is TGTGCCAGCAGCGTATATAAGCGGGGGCCGAACACCGGGGAGCTGTTTTTT. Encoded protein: CASSVYKRGPNTGELFF.

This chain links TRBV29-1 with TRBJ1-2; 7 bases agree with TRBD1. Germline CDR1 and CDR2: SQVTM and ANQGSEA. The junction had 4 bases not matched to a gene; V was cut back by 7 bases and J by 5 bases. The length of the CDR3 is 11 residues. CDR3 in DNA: TGCAGCGGATACAGGGGTTATGGCTACACCTTC. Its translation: CSGYRGYGYTF.

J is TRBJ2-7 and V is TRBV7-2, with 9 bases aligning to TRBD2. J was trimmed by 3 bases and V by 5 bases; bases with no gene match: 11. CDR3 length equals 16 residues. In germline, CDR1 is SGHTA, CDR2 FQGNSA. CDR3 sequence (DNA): TGTGCCAGCAGCGGCCCCCCAGCGGGGGGCCGCTACGAGCAGTACTTC. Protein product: CASSGPPAGGRYEQYF.

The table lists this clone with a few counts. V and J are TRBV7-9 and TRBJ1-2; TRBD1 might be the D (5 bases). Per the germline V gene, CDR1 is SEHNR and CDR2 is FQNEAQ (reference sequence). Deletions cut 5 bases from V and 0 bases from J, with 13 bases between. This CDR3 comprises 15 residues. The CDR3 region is CASSPRGVANYGYTF. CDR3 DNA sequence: TGTGCCAGCAGCCCGCGGGGGGTCGCTAACTATGGCTACACCTTC.

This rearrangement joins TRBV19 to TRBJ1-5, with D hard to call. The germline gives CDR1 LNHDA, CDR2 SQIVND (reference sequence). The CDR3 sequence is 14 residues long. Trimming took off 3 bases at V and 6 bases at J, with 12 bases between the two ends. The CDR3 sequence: CASSISRTTQPQHF. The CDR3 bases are TGTGCCAGTAGTATCTCCCGAACAACTCAGCCCCAGCATTTT.